This T cell receptor (beta chain) was recorded in a study of glioma-infiltrating T cells. The study's findings and limits: Non-neoplastic patients had below-expected tissue-blood divergence, while all gliomas exceeded expectation. Tissue and blood shared very few CDR3 sequences.

The germline V gene encodes CDR1 SGHRS and CDR2 YFSETQ. The CDR3 spans 15 residues. V dropped 1 base and J dropped 1; count of bases not matched to a gene: 2. This clonotype occurred a few times. Antigen: not known. Amplification of TCR alpha and beta CDR3 regions from RNA used iRepertoire nested multiplex PCR. Input was about 95-400 ng of tissue mRNA or PBMC total RNA. TCRdb called the multiplex PCR reads again in MiXCR, with one record for every CDR3 protein. The profile shows roughly 130,000 distinct CDR3 sequences, 20% to 25% of them singletons. Sequencing was carried out using glioma tissue, nonneoplastic brain tissue, or PBMCs (not recorded which). This chain uses TRBV5-1 with TRBJ1-1, with 9 positions matching TRBD1. This TCR was recovered from a human donor with low-grade glioma or glioblastoma, undergoing nonglioma brain surgery, or in good health (not recorded which). CDR3 sequence (DNA): TGCGCCAGCAGCTTGATGACAGGGGGGAACACTGAAGCTTTCTTT. Its protein is CASSLMTGGNTEAFF.